This T cell receptor (beta chain) was captured in a study of metastatic and nonmetastatic thyroid tumors (dated by TCRdb to 2018 to 2020). Turning to the overall study: Repertoires from peripheral blood and from tumor or nodule tissue samples of malignant and benign thyroid patients were compared. On the study overall, not on this receptor specifically: In both blood and tumor samples, TCR beta diversity was reported to be significantly higher in malignant tumors than in benign nodules.

The library relied on PCR. These reads were obtained on an Illumina HiSeq 4000. High-throughput sequencing was used to profile the TCR beta-chain CDR3 region of every patient. In the source study's methods: A classifier to discriminate distant-metastatic papillary thyroid cancer patients was built from CDR3 differences across clinicopathological groups. The Shannon index was used to assess repertoire diversity, and the Morisita-Horn index was used to assess tumor-blood repertoire similarity. TCRdb reworked the public reads: Q25 trimming with fastp, MiXCR clone assembly, productive beta chains retained. The authors' filters were not applied to this entry. This sample is represented by about 19,000 clones; around a quarter of them were singletons. The ten largest clones represent 8% to 11% of the sample. The CDR3 runs 13 residues from the cysteine to the phenylalanine. Left in the record is the CDR3 DNA by itself, 39 bases read in frame from the first base. Based on the germline V gene (reference sequence), the CDR1 and CDR2 sequences are LNHDA and SQIVND.

This clone was observed a few times. Its recognized antigen is unknown. At one end the junction does not follow the germline gene, possibly because of a read error. No patient had received any treatment before thyroid surgery. The study retrospectively analysed patient clinical samples collected from about 2012 to 2019 using T-cell receptor beta sequencing. Material for sequencing was tumor tissue. This chain is built from TRBV19 and TRBJ1-5, and 9 junction bases match TRBD1. The origin of this receptor is a female donor with papillary thyroid cancer or a benign thyroid nodule (not recorded which). Some clones in this sample may be carry-over from other donors' samples. Here the CDR3 is given as CTSSEDRGHPQHF. The nucleotide sequence is given as TGTACCAGTAGTGAGGACAGGGGACATCCCCAGCATTTT.